Listed here are 11 T cell receptor beta chains from one sample, sequenced in a study of blood T cell repertoires in COVID-19. This table comes from immunoSEQ multiplex PCR, and its TCRdb copy is limited to in-frame clones, with some not included. Of 200,000 to 300,000 clones listed, 70% to 90% were seen once; the top ten hold 3.5% to 4.5%. Sequencing was done on a sample of peripheral blood. The receptors originated from a man aged 50 or older with acute or convalescent COVID-19.

This rearrangement joins TRBV19 to TRBJ2-7, with 7 bases lining up with TRBD1. Germline CDR1 is LNHDA and CDR2 is SQIVND (reference sequence). The CDR3 consists of 11 residues. CDR3 sequence: CDTGAPYEQYF. The CDR3 bases are TGTGACACAGGGGCCCCCTACGAGCAGTACTTC.

Worth noting for this clone: Its ends do not fully match the called genes, so a read error is possible. The chain uses TRBV18 and TRBJ2-3; 8 bases fit TRBD1. The germline V gene encodes CDR1 KGHSH and CDR2 LQKENI. CDR3 size: 14 residues. CDR3 DNA: TGTGCCAGCTCGCCACAGGGGGTTGGAGATACGCAGTATTTT. Translation gives CASSPQGVGDTQYF.

Regarding this clone: The same CDR3 is also encoded by other DNA sequences in this sample. The gene calls are TRBV18 and TRBJ1-2, with a weak D call TRBD1 (5 bases). Germline V gene lookup returns CDR1 KGHSH and CDR2 LQKENI. CDR3 size: 15 residues. The V gene lost 2 bases and the J gene lost 0 bases, with 10 bases spanning the gap. In DNA form, the CDR3 reads TGTGCCAGCTCACCAAGGACAATCGCTAACTATGGCTACACCTTC. It translates to CASSPRTIANYGYTF.

The V and J genes are TRBV2 and TRBJ2-3; D possibly corresponds to TRBD1 (6 bases). Germline assignment: CDR1 SNHLY and CDR2 FYNNEI. The CDR3 is 15 amino acids. Trimming cost V 9 bases and J 4 bases, with 20 bases left between them. The CDR3 reads CASKQGDVVADTQYF. DNA of the CDR3: TGTGCCAGTAAACAGGGAGACGTGGTAGCAGATACGCAGTATTTT.

J is TRBJ1-2 and V is TRBV3-1 (or the pseudogene TRBV3-2); the match to TRBD1 covers 9 bases. J was trimmed by 5 bases and V by 0 bases; bases with no gene match: 4. Germline V lookup: CDR1 LGHDT, CDR2 YNNKEL (reference sequence). There are 15 residues in the CDR3. The CDR3 DNA follows: TGTGCCAGCAGCCAAGATTACAGGGGGCGATATGGCTACACCTTC. Amino acid sequence: CASSQDYRGRYGYTF.

The chain couples TRBV25-1 to TRBJ2-5, with D maybe TRBD1 (6 bases). CDR3 length equals 16 residues. CDR1 MGHDK and CDR2 SYGVNS come from the germline V gene. Between the trimmed V and J ends, which lost 3 bases and 3 bases, there was a span of 17 bases. The CDR3 loop is CASSELDRGKKETQYF. The CDR3 DNA sequence: TGTGCCAGCAGTGAGTTGGACAGAGGAAAAAAAGAGACCCAGTACTTC.

The chain recombines TRBV7-9 with TRBJ1-1; D is ambiguous. V lost 1 base, J lost 11 bases, and 11 bases lay in between. Looked up from germline, CDR1 is SEHNR and CDR2 is FQNEAQ (reference sequence). This CDR3 region has 12 residues. The CDR3 is CASSLDGWSAFF. Written as DNA, the CDR3 is TGTGCCAGCAGCTTAGACGGGTGGTCGGCTTTCTTT.

The chain has TRBV4-1 and TRBJ1-3; D unresolved. CDR1 and CDR2 from the germline V gene are MGHRA and YSYEKL. The CDR3 runs to 15 residues. Trimming shortened V by 5 bases and J by 4 bases, and 15 bases separated the two germline ends. CDR3 sequence: CASSMRFGEGNTIYF. CDR3 DNA: TGCGCCAGCAGCATGCGCTTCGGAGAGGGAAACACCATATATTTT.

The genes are TRBV6-5 and TRBJ2-5; unclear D gene. The V gene's germline CDR1 is MNHEY and CDR2 SVGAGI. The CDR3 runs to 11 residues. V lost 8 bases and J lost 2, with 6 bases in between. The CDR3 region is CASARQETQYF. CDR3 in DNA: TGTGCCAGCGCCAGACAAGAGACCCAGTACTTC.

The chain joins TRBV5-1 to TRBJ1-3, with 7 bases identical to TRBD1. V was clipped by 7 bases and J by 0 bases; unmatched bases: 10. Germline CDR1 reads SGHRS; CDR2 reads YFSETQ. This CDR3 has 16 amino acids. The CDR3 protein is CASSEGAWISGNTIYF. The CDR3, as DNA: TGCGCCAGCTCGGAGGGGGCTTGGATCTCTGGAAACACCATATATTTT.

The chain employs TRBV28 and TRBJ1-5, with TRBD1 identical over 9 bases. CDR1 is MDHEN, CDR2 SYDVKM, per germline. The CDR3 is 15 amino acids. The V segment lost 2 bases and the J segment 2 bases; nucleotides outside the gene matches: 1. This chain's CDR3 is CASSLTGGRNQPQHF. The CDR3 DNA is TGTGCCAGCAGTTTAACAGGGGGCCGCAATCAGCCCCAGCATTTT.